The 27 T cell receptor beta chains reported below all come from one sample, sequenced in a study of blood T cell repertoires in COVID-19. Using immunoSEQ multiplex PCR, the repertoire was profiled, and TCRdb retains in-frame clones only, with some absent. The data show 150,000 to 200,000 clones, roughly 82% seen once. Material for sequencing was peripheral blood. The origin of the receptors is a woman between 35 and 50 years old with COVID-19, enrolled during active disease.

The chain joins TRBV14 to TRBJ2-2; 10 nucleotides match TRBD2. V shed 6 bases, J shed 3 bases, and the junction held 7 bases outside the gene matches. The CDR3 is made up of 16 amino acids. Germline V lookup: CDR1 SGHDN, CDR2 FVKESK. The CDR3 reads CASSRPGLAHTGELFF. The CDR3 DNA reads as TGTGCCAGCAGTCGCCCGGGACTAGCGCACACCGGGGAGCTGTTTTTT.

CDR3 in amino acids: CAIRATSGGAGSEQYV. The CDR3 coding sequence is TGTGCCATCAGGGCTACTAGCGGGGGGGCCGGGTCCGAGCAGTACGTC. The chain carries TRBV10-3 and TRBJ2-7; 13 bases map to TRBD2. The CDR3 runs 16 residues. Germline V CDR1 and CDR2: ENHRY, SYGVKD. Trimming removed 6 bases from V and 6 bases from J; junction bases left unmatched: 11.

This clone has a single count. The V and J genes are TRBV5-8 and TRBJ2-7; tentative D call: TRBD2 (6 bases). Germline V gene data show CDR1 as SGHTS and CDR2 as YDEGEE. V shed 1 base and J shed 6 bases, with 14 bases lying between them. The CDR3 length is 14 residues. Here the CDR3 reads CASSLFSGAPEQYF. The CDR3 coding sequence is TGTGCCAGCAGCTTGTTTAGCGGAGCCCCCGAGCAGTACTTC.

The table lists this clone with a few counts. This rearrangement joins TRBV27 to TRBJ2-6; D ambiguous. Germline V gene data show CDR1 as MNHEY and CDR2 as SMNVEV (reference sequence). V dropped 10 bases and J dropped 2 bases, with 9 bases sitting between them. This CDR3 spans 13 amino acids. The DNA of the CDR3 is TGTGCCACTCGTTCAGCTGGGGCCAACGTCCTGACTTTC. As protein: CATRSAGANVLTF.

This clone was picked up a small number of times. The chain carries TRBV15 and TRBJ1-4; D is uncertain. Germline loops: CDR1 LNHNV, CDR2 YYDKDF (reference sequence). The CDR3 is 15 amino acids. V lost 0 bases to trimming and J lost 4 bases, with 9 bases between them. CDR3 sequence reads: CATSREVTLNEKLFF. The CDR3 nucleotides are TGTGCCACCAGCAGAGAGGTGACTCTTAATGAAAAACTGTTTTTT.

The rearrangement uses TRBV20-1 and TRBJ2-1; 7 bases align to TRBD2. Germline loops: CDR1 DFQATT, CDR2 SNEGSKA (reference sequence). The V and J ends lost 3 bases and 6 bases, in that order; junction bases with no gene match: 5. This CDR3 is built from 13 residues. The CDR3 here is CSASFPSGNEQFF. In DNA, the CDR3 is TGCAGTGCTAGTTTTCCTAGCGGCAATGAGCAGTTCTTC.

A single count supports this clone. The chain joins TRBV2 to TRBJ1-5, with D possibly matching TRBD1 (6 bases). Germline V gives CDR1 SNHLY, CDR2 FYNNEI. V lost 4 bases and J lost 4, with 14 bases in between. The CDR3 extends over 15 amino acids. The CDR3: CASSAGQSNNQPQHF. CDR3 coding DNA: TGTGCCAGCAGTGCTGGACAGTCTAATAATCAGCCCCAGCATTTT.

This clone came up many times. This sequence joins TRBV7-9 and TRBJ2-3, with 9 bases that match TRBD2. The V gene's germline CDR1 is SEHNR and CDR2 FQNEAQ (reference sequence). This CDR3 comprises 17 residues. V shed 1 base and J 3 bases; nucleotides not matched to a gene: 8. CDR3 sequence: CASSLGVSGGRTDTQYF. CDR3 DNA: TGTGCCAGCAGCTTAGGGGTCAGCGGGGGGCGGACAGATACGCAGTATTTT.

As DNA, the CDR3 is TGTGCCAGCAGCCGGGGGGGTAACACCGGGGAGCTGTTTTTT. Protein: CASSRGGNTGELFF. This chain uses TRBV3-1 (or the pseudogene TRBV3-2) with TRBJ2-2; the match to TRBD2 covers 7 bases. The J segment lost 2 bases and the V segment lost 4 bases, leaving 1 base of the junction unmatched. This CDR3 has 14 residues. Germline values: CDR1 LGHDT, CDR2 YNNKEL (reference sequence).

This clone was picked up a small number of times. The chain is built from TRBV6-9 and TRBJ1-1; 7 bases are shared with TRBD1. This CDR3 has 14 amino acids. Losses at the gene ends were 2 bases for V and 4 bases for J; bases not matched to a gene: 4. CDR1 is MNHGY and CDR2 is SVAAGI in the germline V gene. CDR3 residues: CASSYPTGSTEAFF. The CDR3 region has the DNA TGTGCCAGCAGTTATCCGACAGGGAGCACTGAAGCTTTCTTT.

This clone was seen only once. This chain uses TRBV28 with TRBJ1-5, with TRBD1 matching over 9 bases. Germline values: CDR1 MDHEN, CDR2 SYDVKM. With V trimmed by 2 bases and J by 7 bases, 6 bases remained unmatched. This CDR3 contains 15 residues. The CDR3 sequence is CASSLRDRVRQPQHF. CDR3 coding DNA: TGTGCCAGCAGTTTAAGGGACAGGGTTCGGCAGCCCCAGCATTTT.

This clone was counted only a few times. V gene TRBV11-1 combines with J gene TRBJ1-1, with D uncertain. Germline values: CDR1 SGHAT, CDR2 FQDESV (reference sequence). Between the trimmed V and J ends, which lost 5 bases and 7 bases, there was a span of 11 bases. The length of the CDR3 is 12 residues. CDR3 region: CASSLRAGEAFF. Written as DNA, the CDR3 is TGTGCCAGCAGCCTTCGGGCGGGTGAAGCTTTCTTT.

The rearrangement joins TRBV7-8 to TRBJ2-2; TRBD2 matches at 7 bases. Per the germline V gene, CDR1 is SGHVS and CDR2 is FQNEAQ. The CDR3 sequence is 15 residues long. The V and J ends lost 5 bases and 5 bases, in that order; junction bases with no gene match: 8. The CDR3 loop is CASSLRDYGTGELFF. The DNA for the CDR3 is TGTGCCAGCAGCCTCCGGGACTACGGGACCGGGGAGCTGTTTTTT.

The rearrangement uses TRBV11-2 and TRBJ1-3; D is ambiguous. Germline V gene lookup returns CDR1 SGHAT and CDR2 FQNNGV. This CDR3 is 14 amino acids long. V lost 3 bases and J 0 bases, leaving 6 bases between the germline ends. As DNA, the CDR3 is TGTGCCAGCAGCTTGAGGCCCTCTGGAAACACCATATATTTT. Amino acid sequence: CASSLRPSGNTIYF.

This sequence joins TRBV28 and TRBJ2-3; 11 bases agree with TRBD2. Germline CDR1 is MDHEN and CDR2 is SYDVKM. This CDR3 has 18 amino acids. The V segment lost 3 bases and the J segment 3 bases; nucleotides outside the gene matches: 11. As DNA, the CDR3 is TGTGCCAGCAGTTTGCCCCTAGCGGGAGGTGGTGTAACAGATACGCAGTATTTT. It yields the protein CASSLPLAGGGVTDTQYF.

The chain combines TRBV12-5 with TRBJ1-1, with a tentative D call TRBD1 (6 bases). There are 15 residues in the CDR3. The V gene lost 6 bases and the J gene lost 0 bases, with 14 bases spanning the gap. Germline values: CDR1 LGHNT, CDR2 FRNRAP. This CDR3 is CASGQGREMNTEAFF. The CDR3 nucleotides read TGTGCTAGTGGCCAGGGGCGGGAGATGAACACTGAAGCTTTCTTT.

The chain employs TRBV4-1 and TRBJ2-7, with D tentatively TRBD1 (7 bases). Germline CDR1 is MGHRA and CDR2 is YSYEKL. The CDR3 is 15 amino acids. Trimming left V 3 bases short and J 4 bases short, with 16 bases between. CDR3 in amino acids: CASSQAGQRTYEQYV. Here the CDR3 DNA reads TGCGCCAGCAGCCAGGCGGGACAGAGAACTTACGAGCAGTACGTC.

The gene calls are TRBV7-3 and TRBJ2-2, with TRBD1 identical over 10 bases. CDR1 and CDR2 (germline): SGHTA, FQGTGA. V shed 5 bases and J 4 bases; nucleotides not matched to a gene: 7. The CDR3 is 16 amino acids. CDR3 loop: CASSHRDRGTTGELFF. CDR3 DNA sequence: TGTGCCAGCAGCCACCGGGACAGGGGAACCACCGGGGAGCTGTTTTTT.

This rearrangement joins TRBV7-9 to TRBJ2-5, with 7 bases that match TRBD1. The CDR3 is made up of 16 amino acids. Germline-derived CDR1 and CDR2 are SEHNR and FQNEAQ (reference sequence). V lost 4 bases, J lost 5 bases, and 13 bases stayed unmatched. This CDR3 is CASSSSPSQGLETQYF. The DNA for the CDR3 is TGTGCCAGCAGCTCTAGCCCCTCACAGGGGCTGGAGACCCAGTACTTC.

This clone was detected only once. The CDR3 is CASSLFITPGQNYGYTF. The CDR3 nucleotides read TGCGCCAGCAGCCTCTTTATAACACCGGGACAGAACTATGGCTACACCTTC. The rearrangement links TRBV4-1 to TRBJ1-2; TRBD1 matches at 7 bases. From germline, CDR1 is MGHRA and CDR2 YSYEKL. The V and J ends lost 4 bases and 2 bases, in that order; junction bases with no gene match: 13. The CDR3 is 17 residues long.

The J gene is TRBJ2-7, the V gene TRBV11-2; 10 bases align to TRBD1. Trimming at V came to 5 bases and at J to 3 bases, leaving 7 bases not matched to a gene. Germline assignment: CDR1 SGHAT and CDR2 FQNNGV. The CDR3 is 15 residues long. The CDR3 coding sequence is TGTGCCAGCAGCCCGGCCGGGACAGGGGTCTACGAGCAGTACTTC. Its protein is CASSPAGTGVYEQYF.

This clone was detected a few times. This chain uses TRBV7-6 with TRBJ1-1, with D possibly being TRBD1 (5 bases). Trimming stripped 1 base from V and 4 bases from J, with 7 bases between. This CDR3 is 13 amino acids long. Germline-derived CDR1 and CDR2 are SGHVS and FNYEAQ. CDR3 amino acids: CASSLGRVTEAFF. CDR3 DNA sequence: TGTGCCAGCAGCTTAGGCAGGGTCACTGAAGCTTTCTTT.

The chain carries TRBV6-1 and TRBJ1-4, with TRBD1 matching over 7 bases. This CDR3 has 14 amino acids. The junction had 2 bases not matched to a gene; V was cut back by 2 bases and J by 5 bases. The germline CDR1 and CDR2 sequences are MNHNS and SASEGT. The CDR3 DNA is TGTGCCAGCAGTGAACTACAGGGGAATGAAAAACTGTTTTTT. Its protein product is CASSELQGNEKLFF.

This chain joins TRBV6-5 and TRBJ1-3, with 9 positions matching TRBD1. With 6 bases clipped from V and 8 bases from J, the junction kept 5 bases outside the gene matches. Germline CDR1 reads MNHEY; CDR2 reads SVGAGI. CDR3 length: 13 residues. Written as DNA, the CDR3 is TGTGCCAGCAGACAGGGGGCTGGGGACACCATATATTTT. It yields the protein CASRQGAGDTIYF.

The V call is TRBV6-5, the J call TRBJ2-2, with D maybe TRBD1 (6 bases). Germline values: CDR1 MNHEY, CDR2 SVGAGI. The V end lost 2 bases, the J end lost 3 bases, and 10 bases lay between the germline ends. The CDR3 contains 15 residues. The CDR3 nucleotides are TGTGCCAGCAGTTACGCCGGGACATACACCGGGGAGCTGTTTTTT. Translating gives CASSYAGTYTGELFF.

This rearrangement joins TRBV21-1 to TRBJ1-1; the table's D call of TRBD1 was not tested on the DNA. TRBV21-1 is tagged as a pseudogene. The length of the CDR3 is 15 residues. The CDR3 DNA follows: TGTGCCAGCAGCAGACTACCGGGACAGGGGACTGAAGCTTTCTTT. As protein: CASSRLPGQGTEAFF.

The chain couples TRBV10-3 to TRBJ1-2; D might be TRBD1 (6 bases). Per the germline V gene, CDR1 is ENHRY and CDR2 is SYGVKD. The V and J ends lost 6 bases and 8 bases respectively, with 13 bases between them. CDR3 length equals 12 residues. The DNA for the CDR3 is TGTGCCATCAGCCGACAGGCTTGGGGCTACACCTTC. Its translation is CAISRQAWGYTF.